This entry is about one T cell receptor beta chain. Its specific antigen is unknown. The read gets to within 3 residues of the CDR3 end, and the germline J gene fills in the rest. This entry comes from a study of T cells in women clearing cervical HPV infection (dated by TCRdb to about 2018). Turning to the overall study: The cases were some 26 women with histologically confirmed HPV16-related CIN3 or worse, and 2 of those women had invasive cancers. The controls were around 25 women whose single incident HPV16 infection cleared within 12 months with no development of precancer or cancer. Blood from cases was drawn at the visit where the lesion was first identified, while blood from controls was drawn once the infection was no longer detected. Among cases, blood sampling occurred a median of 149 days after lesion detection, with an interquartile range of roughly 90 to 200 days. Since only a few of the women had HLA typing available, the possibility that HLA type was acting as a confounder could not be ruled out. The exploratory proof-of-principle case-control study was nested within the Guanacaste HPV Natural History Study in Costa Rica and compared TCR repertoires across cervical HPV16 outcomes. Cases and controls were matched on year of sample collection and on age within five years. Cases had a median age of almost 35 years and controls had a median age of approximately 38, with no significant differences in baseline characteristics. In the parent cohort, about 10,000 women aged 18 or older were enrolled in Guanacaste, Costa Rica, during about 1992 to 1994 and were followed for seven years. Five blinded duplicates per group were added as quality controls, giving 60 or so samples: around 50 participants and approximately ten replicates.

CDR1 and CDR2, per the germline V gene (reference sequence), are SEHNR and FQNEAQ. Counted from cysteine to phenylalanine, this CDR3 has 12 amino acids. The 27 bases shown cover part of the CDR3, and their frame starts at base 1. The junction carries 5 bases between V and J, which are trimmed by 1 base and 5 bases respectively. Every participant had a single incident cervical HPV16 infection, and women with prevalent HPV16 infections were excluded. Cervical HPV DNA was detected by MY09/MY11 PCR and genotyped by dot-blot hybridization. Approximately 16 mL of heparinized blood were centrifuged, and the buffy coat was aliquoted, frozen at -30°C, then stored at -80°C. QIAGEN kits were used to extract genomic DNA from the buffy coat specimens. The immunoSEQ assay used multiplex PCR to amplify TCR beta CDR3 regions from an average of around 1,200 ng of genomic DNA per sample. The assay corrected primer bias using a complete synthetic TCR repertoire to establish an amplification baseline. The amplicons were sequenced using the Illumina platform. As for the original processing: Sequence errors were corrected by clustering with frequency ratios and a modified nearest-neighbor algorithm, and the sequences were then analyzed in the immunoSEQ Analyzer using IMGT gene definitions. At each rarefaction depth, TCR richness and evenness were averaged across 20 rarefaction repeats, and any sample with fewer sequences than the depth was left out. Relative abundances of V, D and J genes were compared between groups using Wilcoxon rank sum tests, with FDR correction applied. In the blinded duplicates, the intraclass correlation was about 95% for TCR richness and averaged about 80% across over 65 gene segments. TCRdb took over this immuneACCESS table, retaining in-frame rearrangements with V and J assigned. Such tables are incomplete; in checked studies, under half of the missing clones stem from an unresolved V gene, and the remainder is unexplained. D and trimming were read from the DNA, whereas the V and J calls and clone size are those reported in that table. This sample's listing comprises tens of thousands of clones. The top ten clonotypes cover around 3% of the sample.

Paper-wide results and their limitations: Random forest classifiers that combined richness and V gene abundances separated cases from controls with an estimated AUC of approximately 0.78. Across sequencing depths, CIN3+ cases showed significantly higher TCR repertoire richness than controls, but evenness did not differ between the groups. Because T-cell numbers per sample were unknown, differences in richness could reflect varying T-cell content rather than repertoire biology. Because of the cross-sectional design, the study could not determine whether the associations came before infection or resulted from infection, and neither effector/memory subsets nor HPV-specific T cells were isolated. Cases had lower TRBV6-7 relative abundance than controls (approximately 0.1% versus 0.16%; Bonferroni P = 0.0008).

The material sequenced was blood buffy coat. The chain joins TRBV7-9 to TRBJ1-2, with the D gene not confidently named. This TCR was sampled from a woman between 18 and 75 years old with a cervical HPV16 infection that either progressed to CIN3+ or cleared (not recorded which). The encoded CDR3 is CASSLEGYGYTF. CDR3 DNA, as far as it was read: TGTGCCAGCAGCTTAGAAGGGTATGGC.